Sequencing of this TCR beta chain was carried out in a study of cytomegalovirus exposure and HLA in healthy donors. Study in general: There were tens of millions of unique TCRs (from HLA-typed donors) in an early data release. Study findings and constraints: TCR beta sequences reportedly predicted most subjects' HLA-A and HLA-B alleles accurately. What a later analysis reportedly showed was that an Asian-associated ancestry cluster had fewer N-insertions than the approximately 670-donor mean. Rarity marked most TCR sequences, yet some public TCRs occurred in many donors.

This CDR3 spans 13 amino acids. V was pared by 9 bases and J by 5 bases, with 16 bases between. Germline CDR1 reads ENHRY; CDR2 reads SYGVKD. The PCR contained 60 Vbeta and 13 Jbeta primers. TCRdb keeps only in-frame clones here, not all; method: immunoSEQ multiplex PCR. The table lists 160,000 or so clones, about four fifths of them singletons. As concerns this clone: Its antigen is currently unknown.

The chain recombines TRBV10-3 with TRBJ1-1, with unresolved D. This clonotype was obtained from a woman between 18 and 29 years old in good health and CMV-seropositive. The source material was PBMCs. The CDR3 loop reads CAIGAFGDTEAFF. DNA for the CDR3: TGTGCCATTGGAGCCTTCGGAGATACTGAAGCTTTCTTT.